The TCR beta chain described here comes from a study of T cells in Graves' hyperthyroidism and ophthalmopathy. Note on this clonotype: What it binds is not known.

The germline V gene encodes CDR1 SGDLS and CDR2 YYNGEE. Trimming stripped 4 bases from V and 4 bases from J, with 9 bases between. The CDR3 totals 13 residues. Findings of the study overall: Blood also showed most of the thyroid clonotypes that were expanded above 0.001.

Amplified TCR beta CDR3 regions derived from RNA transcripts. RT-PCR in the first round (using the HTBI primer set) targeted the TCR CDR3. TCRdb called the multiplex PCR reads again in MiXCR, with one record for every CDR3 protein. The sample lists fewer than 500,000 distinct CDR3 sequences, about 13% seen once, with around 21% in the top ten. The sequenced material came from blood. This TCR came from a man aged 25 to 40 with Graves' hyperthyroidism that later progressed to Graves' ophthalmopathy. The J gene is TRBJ1-3, the V gene TRBV9; no definite D call. The CDR3 sequence is CASSRRPGNTIYF. Written as DNA, the CDR3 is TGTGCCAGCAGCCGGAGACCAGGAAACACCATATATTTT.